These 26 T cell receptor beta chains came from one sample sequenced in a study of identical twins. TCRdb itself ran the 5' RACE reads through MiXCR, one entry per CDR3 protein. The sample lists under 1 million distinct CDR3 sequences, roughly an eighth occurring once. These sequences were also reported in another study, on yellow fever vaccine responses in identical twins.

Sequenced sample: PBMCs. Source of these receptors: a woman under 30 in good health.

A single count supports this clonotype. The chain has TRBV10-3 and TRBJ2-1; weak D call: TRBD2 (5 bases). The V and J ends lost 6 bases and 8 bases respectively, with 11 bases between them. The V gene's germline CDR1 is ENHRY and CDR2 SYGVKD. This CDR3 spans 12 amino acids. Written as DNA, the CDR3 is TGTGCCATCAGGGGGATTAGCGATGAGCAGTTCTTC. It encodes CAIRGISDEQFF.

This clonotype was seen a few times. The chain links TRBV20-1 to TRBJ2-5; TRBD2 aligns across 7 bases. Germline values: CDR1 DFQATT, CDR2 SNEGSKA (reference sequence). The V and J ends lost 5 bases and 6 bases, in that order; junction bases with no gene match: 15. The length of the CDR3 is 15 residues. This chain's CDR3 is CSAQTAGVYKQTQYF. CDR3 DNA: TGCAGTGCTCAAACGGCGGGAGTATATAAACAGACCCAGTACTTC.

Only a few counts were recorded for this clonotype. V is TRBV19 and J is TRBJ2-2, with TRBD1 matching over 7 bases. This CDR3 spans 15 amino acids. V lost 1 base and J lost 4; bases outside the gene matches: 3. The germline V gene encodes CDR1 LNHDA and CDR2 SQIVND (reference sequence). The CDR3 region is CASSIGQGGTGELFF. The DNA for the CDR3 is TGTGCCAGTAGTATAGGACAGGGCGGCACCGGGGAGCTGTTTTTT.

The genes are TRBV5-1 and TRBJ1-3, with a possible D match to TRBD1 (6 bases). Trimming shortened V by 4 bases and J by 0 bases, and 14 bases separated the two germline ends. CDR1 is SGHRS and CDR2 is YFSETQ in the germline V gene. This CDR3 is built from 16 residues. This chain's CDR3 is CASSRTGPDSGNTIYF. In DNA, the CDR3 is TGCGCCAGCAGCAGAACAGGGCCCGACTCTGGAAACACCATATATTTT.

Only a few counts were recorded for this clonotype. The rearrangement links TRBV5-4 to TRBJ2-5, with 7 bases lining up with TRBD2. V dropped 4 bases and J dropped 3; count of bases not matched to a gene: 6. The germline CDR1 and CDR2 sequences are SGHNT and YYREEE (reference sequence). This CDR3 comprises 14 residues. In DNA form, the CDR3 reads TGTGCCAGCAGCGACGGGGACTACGAAGAGACCCAGTACTTC. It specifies CASSDGDYEETQYF.

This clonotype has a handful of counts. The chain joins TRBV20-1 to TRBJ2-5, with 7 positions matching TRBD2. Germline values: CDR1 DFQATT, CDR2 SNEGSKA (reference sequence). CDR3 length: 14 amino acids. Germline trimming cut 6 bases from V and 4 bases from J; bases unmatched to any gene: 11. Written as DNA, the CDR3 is TGCAGTGCCCTCGGTGGGGAGGGCCGAGAGACCCAGTACTTC. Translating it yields CSALGGEGRETQYF.

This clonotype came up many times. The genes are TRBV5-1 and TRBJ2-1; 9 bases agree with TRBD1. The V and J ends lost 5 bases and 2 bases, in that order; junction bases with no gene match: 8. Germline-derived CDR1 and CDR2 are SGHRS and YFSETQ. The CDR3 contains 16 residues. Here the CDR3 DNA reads TGCGCCAGCAGGAGGGGGACAGGGTCAGCCTACAATGAGCAGTTCTTC. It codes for CASRRGTGSAYNEQFF.

CDR3 sequence reads: CASSREQGLSSGANVLTF. In nucleotides, the CDR3 is TGTGCCAGCAGCAGAGAACAGGGCCTAAGCTCTGGGGCCAACGTCCTGACTTTC. The J gene is TRBJ2-6, the V gene TRBV11-2; maybe TRBD1 (6 bases). The CDR3 is 18 residues long. Per the germline V gene, CDR1 is SGHAT and CDR2 is FQNNGV. Trimming left V 5 bases short and J 0 bases short, with 17 bases between.

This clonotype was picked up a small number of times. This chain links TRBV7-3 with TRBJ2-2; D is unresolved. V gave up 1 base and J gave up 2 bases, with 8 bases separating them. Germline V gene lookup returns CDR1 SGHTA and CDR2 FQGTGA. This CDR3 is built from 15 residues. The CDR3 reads CASSLRASNTGELFF. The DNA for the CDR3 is TGTGCCAGCAGCTTAAGGGCTAGTAACACCGGGGAGCTGTTTTTT.

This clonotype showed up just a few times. CDR3 sequence: CASSQEAFSSRREQYF. Here the CDR3 DNA reads TGTGCCAGCAGCCAAGAGGCCTTTAGCAGCCGGCGGGAGCAGTACTTC. The rearrangement uses TRBV3-1 and TRBJ2-7; D not certain. V was shortened by 0 bases and J by 7 bases, with 19 bases between the two germline ends. This CDR3 contains 16 residues. CDR1 LGHDT and CDR2 YNNKEL come from the germline V gene (reference sequence).

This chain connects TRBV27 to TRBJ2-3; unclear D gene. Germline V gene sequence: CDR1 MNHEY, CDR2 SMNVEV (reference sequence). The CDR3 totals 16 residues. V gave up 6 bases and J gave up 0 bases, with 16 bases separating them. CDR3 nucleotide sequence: TGTGCCAGCAGACCATATCGAGCCGGGAGCACAGATACGCAGTATTTT. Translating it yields CASRPYRAGSTDTQYF.

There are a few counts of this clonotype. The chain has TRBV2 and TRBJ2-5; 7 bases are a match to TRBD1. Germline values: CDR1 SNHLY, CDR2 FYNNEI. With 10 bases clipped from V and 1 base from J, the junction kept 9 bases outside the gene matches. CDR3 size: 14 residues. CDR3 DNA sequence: TGTGCCAACCGCGGACAGGCTATCCAAGAGACCCAGTACTTC. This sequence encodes CANRGQAIQETQYF.

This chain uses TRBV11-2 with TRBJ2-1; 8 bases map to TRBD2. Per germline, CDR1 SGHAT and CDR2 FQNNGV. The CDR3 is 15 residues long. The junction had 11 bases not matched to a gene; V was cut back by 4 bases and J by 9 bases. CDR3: CASSSVAGRTAEQFF. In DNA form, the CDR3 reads TGTGCCAGCAGCTCCGTAGCGGGGCGTACGGCTGAGCAGTTCTTC.

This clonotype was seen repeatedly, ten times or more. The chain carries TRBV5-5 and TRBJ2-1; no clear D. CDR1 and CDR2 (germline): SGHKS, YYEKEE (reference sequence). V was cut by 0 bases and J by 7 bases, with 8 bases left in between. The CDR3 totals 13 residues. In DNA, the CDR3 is TGTGCCAGCAGCTTGGAGGCAGTAAATGAGCAGTTCTTC. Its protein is CASSLEAVNEQFF.

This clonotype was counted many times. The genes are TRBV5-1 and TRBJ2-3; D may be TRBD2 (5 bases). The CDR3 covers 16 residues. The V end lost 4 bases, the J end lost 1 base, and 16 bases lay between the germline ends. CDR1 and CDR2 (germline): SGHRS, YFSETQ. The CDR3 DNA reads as TGCGCCAGCAGCACTGGGTCCCTCGGGGGCACAGATACGCAGTATTTT. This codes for CASSTGSLGGTDTQYF. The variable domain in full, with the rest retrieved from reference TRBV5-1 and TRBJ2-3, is KAGVTQTPRYLIKTRGQQVTLSCSPISGHRSVSWYQQTPGQGLQFLFEYFSETQRNKGNFPGRFSGRQFSNSRSEMNVSTLELGDSALYLCASSTGSLGGTDTQYFGPGTRLTVL.

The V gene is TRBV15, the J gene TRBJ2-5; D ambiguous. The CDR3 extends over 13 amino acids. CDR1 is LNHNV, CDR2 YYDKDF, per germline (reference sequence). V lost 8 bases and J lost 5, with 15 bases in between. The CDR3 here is CATSPRLWETQYF. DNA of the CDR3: TGTGCCACCTCACCCAGATTATGGGAGACCCAGTACTTC.

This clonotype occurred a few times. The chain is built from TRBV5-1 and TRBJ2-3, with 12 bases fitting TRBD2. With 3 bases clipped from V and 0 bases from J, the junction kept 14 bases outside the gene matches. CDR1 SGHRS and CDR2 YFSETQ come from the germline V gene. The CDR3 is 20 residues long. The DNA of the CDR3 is TGCGCCAGCAGCTCAAGGACTAGCGGGGCGGTAAGACCAAGCACAGATACGCAGTATTTT. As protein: CASSSRTSGAVRPSTDTQYF.

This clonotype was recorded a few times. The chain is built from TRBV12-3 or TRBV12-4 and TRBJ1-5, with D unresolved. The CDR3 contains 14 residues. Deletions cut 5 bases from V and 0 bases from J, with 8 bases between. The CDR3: CASSGSFSNQPQHF. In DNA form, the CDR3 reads TGTGCCAGCAGTGGTAGTTTTAGCAATCAGCCCCAGCATTTT.

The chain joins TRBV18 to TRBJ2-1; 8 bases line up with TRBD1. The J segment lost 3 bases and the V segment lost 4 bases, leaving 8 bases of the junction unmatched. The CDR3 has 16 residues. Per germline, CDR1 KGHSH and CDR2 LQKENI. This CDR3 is CASSLQGALGYNEQFF. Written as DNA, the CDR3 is TGTGCCAGCTCACTCCAGGGGGCCTTGGGCTACAATGAGCAGTTCTTC.

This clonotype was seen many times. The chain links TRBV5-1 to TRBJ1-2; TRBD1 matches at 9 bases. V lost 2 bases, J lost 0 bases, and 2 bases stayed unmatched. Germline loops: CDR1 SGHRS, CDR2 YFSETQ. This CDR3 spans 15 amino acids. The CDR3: CASSLRTGANYGYTF. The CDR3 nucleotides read TGCGCCAGCAGCTTACGGACAGGGGCTAACTATGGCTACACCTTC.

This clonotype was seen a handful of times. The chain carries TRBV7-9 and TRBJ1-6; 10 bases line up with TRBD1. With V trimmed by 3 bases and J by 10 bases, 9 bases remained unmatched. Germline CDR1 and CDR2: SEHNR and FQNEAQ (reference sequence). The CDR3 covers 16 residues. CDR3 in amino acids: CASSFHGQGDGSPLHF. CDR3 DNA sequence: TGTGCCAGCAGCTTTCACGGACAGGGGGATGGATCACCCCTCCACTTT.

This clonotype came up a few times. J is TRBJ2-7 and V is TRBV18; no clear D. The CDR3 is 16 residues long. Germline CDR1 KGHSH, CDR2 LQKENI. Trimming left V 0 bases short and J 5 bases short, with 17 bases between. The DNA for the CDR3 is TGTGCCAGCTCACCACCGCCGGACGGCGGTAGGGACGAGCAGTACTTC. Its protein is CASSPPPDGGRDEQYF.

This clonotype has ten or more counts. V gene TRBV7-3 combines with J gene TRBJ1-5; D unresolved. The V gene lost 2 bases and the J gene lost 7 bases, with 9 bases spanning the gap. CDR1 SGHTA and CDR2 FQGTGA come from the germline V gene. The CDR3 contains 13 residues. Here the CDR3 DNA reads TGTGCCAGCAGCTTATCTTTGGGGCAGCCCCAGCATTTT. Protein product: CASSLSLGQPQHF. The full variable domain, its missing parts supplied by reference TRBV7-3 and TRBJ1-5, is GAGVSQTPSNKVTEKGKYVELRCDPISGHTALYWYRQSLGQGPEFLIYFQGTGAADDSGLPNDRFFAVRPEGSVSTLKIQRTERGDSAVYLCASSLSLGQPQHFGDGTRLSIL.

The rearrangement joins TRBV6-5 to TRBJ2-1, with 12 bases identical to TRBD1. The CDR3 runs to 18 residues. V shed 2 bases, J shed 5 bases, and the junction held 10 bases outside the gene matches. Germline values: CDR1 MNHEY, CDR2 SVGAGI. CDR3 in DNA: TGTGCCAGCAGTTACAGAGGATCCGGGACAGGGGGCCACAATGAGCAGTTCTTC. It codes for CASSYRGSGTGGHNEQFF.

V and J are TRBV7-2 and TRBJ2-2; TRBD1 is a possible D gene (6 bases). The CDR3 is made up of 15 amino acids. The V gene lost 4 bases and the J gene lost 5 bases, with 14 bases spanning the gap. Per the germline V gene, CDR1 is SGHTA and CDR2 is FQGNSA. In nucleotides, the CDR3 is TGTGCCAGCAGCTATGGGGGCACCCAAACCGGGGAGCTGTTTTTT. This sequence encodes CASSYGGTQTGELFF.

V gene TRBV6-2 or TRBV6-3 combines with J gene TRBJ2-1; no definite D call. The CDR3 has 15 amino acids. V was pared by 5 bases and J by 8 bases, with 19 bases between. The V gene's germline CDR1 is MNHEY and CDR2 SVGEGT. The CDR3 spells CASSPGPATDDEQFF. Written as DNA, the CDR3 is TGTGCCAGCAGTCCCGGACCTGCGACCGACGATGAGCAGTTCTTC.